This TCR beta chain is from a study of cytomegalovirus exposure and HLA in healthy donors. Study background: Early released data had tens of millions of unique TCRs, all coming from HLA-typed donors. General study results and limits: A later analysis appeared to link common viral pathogens to several of the most significant clusters.

The PCR had 60 Vbeta and 13 Jbeta primers. The data were produced by immunoSEQ multiplex PCR, yet TCRdb's version contains in-frame clones alone and is incomplete. In the table there are about 130,000 clones, over 75% of which are singletons. This clone was found once. Its matching antigen is unknown. The source of this sequence is a middle-aged woman in good health and CMV-seropositive. Sequencing was performed on PBMCs.

CDR3 DNA: TGTGCTAGTGCTTTACCAACAGGGGCAGCTCAGCCCCAGCATTTT. Protein sequence: CASALPTGAAQPQHF. The chain combines TRBV12-5 with TRBJ1-5; 7 nucleotides agree with TRBD1. The J segment lost 6 bases and the V segment lost 7 bases, leaving 12 bases of the junction unmatched. The CDR3 loop spans 15 amino acids. The germline V gene encodes CDR1 LGHNT and CDR2 FRNRAP.